This T cell receptor beta chain was identified in a study of T cell responses to AZD1222 COVID-19 vaccine. Study conclusions and caveats: Repertoires were collected only later (after the peak T cell response had occurred). White British ancestry dominated among donors, who included more females, and clonal diversity was possibly underestimated. Nearly half of spike-specific TCRs reportedly target unmutated variant regions.

Germline trimming cut 4 bases from V and 3 bases from J; bases unmatched to any gene: 6. Germline lookup yields CDR1 MNHEY and CDR2 SMNVEV (reference sequence). This CDR3 is built from 15 residues. In regard to this clone: What it binds is unknown.

The method was immunoSEQ multiplex PCR; TCRdb's version includes in-frame clones alone and lacks a portion of them. The table shows 90,000 to 150,000 clones, with around 87% occurring only once. The receptor was isolated from an adult in good health. The chain carries TRBV27 and TRBJ2-7; 10 bases fit TRBD1. The specimen comprised peripheral blood, sampled on day 0 of AZD1222 vaccination. As DNA, the CDR3 is TGTGCCAGCAGTTCCCGACAGGGGGCGAGCTACGAGCAGTACTTC. Translation gives CASSSRQGASYEQYF.